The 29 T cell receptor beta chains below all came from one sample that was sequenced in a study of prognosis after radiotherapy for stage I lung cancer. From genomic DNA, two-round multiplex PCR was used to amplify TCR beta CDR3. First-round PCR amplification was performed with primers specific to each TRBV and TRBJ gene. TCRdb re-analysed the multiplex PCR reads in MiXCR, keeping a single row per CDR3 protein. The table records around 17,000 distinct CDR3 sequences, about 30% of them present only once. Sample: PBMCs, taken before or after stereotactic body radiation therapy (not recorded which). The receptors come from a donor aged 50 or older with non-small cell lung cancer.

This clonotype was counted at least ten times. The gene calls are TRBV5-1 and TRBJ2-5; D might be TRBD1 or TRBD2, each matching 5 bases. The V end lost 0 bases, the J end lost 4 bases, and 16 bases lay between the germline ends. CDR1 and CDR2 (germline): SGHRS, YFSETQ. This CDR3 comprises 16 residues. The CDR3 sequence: CASSLVGQLGGETQYF. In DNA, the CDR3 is TGCGCCAGCAGCTTGGTAGGGCAGCTTGGGGGAGAGACCCAGTACTTC.

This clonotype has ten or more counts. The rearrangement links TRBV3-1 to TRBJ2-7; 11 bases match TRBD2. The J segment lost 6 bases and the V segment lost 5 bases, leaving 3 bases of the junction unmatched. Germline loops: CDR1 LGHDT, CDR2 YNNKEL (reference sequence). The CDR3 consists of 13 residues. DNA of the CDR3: TGTGCCAGCAGCGGAACTAGCGGGAGCGAGCAGTACTTC. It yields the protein CASSGTSGSEQYF.

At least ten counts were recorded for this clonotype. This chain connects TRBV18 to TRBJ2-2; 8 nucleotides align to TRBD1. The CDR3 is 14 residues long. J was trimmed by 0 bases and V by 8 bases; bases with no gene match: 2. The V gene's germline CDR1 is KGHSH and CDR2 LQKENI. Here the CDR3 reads CASRDRSNTGELFF. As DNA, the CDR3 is TGTGCCAGCCGGGACAGGTCGAACACCGGGGAGCTGTTTTTT.

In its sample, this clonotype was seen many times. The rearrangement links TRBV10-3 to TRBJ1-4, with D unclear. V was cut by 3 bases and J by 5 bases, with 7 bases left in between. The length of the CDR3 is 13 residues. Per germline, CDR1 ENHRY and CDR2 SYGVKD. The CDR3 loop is CAISDVPNEKLFF. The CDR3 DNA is TGTGCCATCAGTGATGTGCCAAATGAAAAACTGTTTTTT.

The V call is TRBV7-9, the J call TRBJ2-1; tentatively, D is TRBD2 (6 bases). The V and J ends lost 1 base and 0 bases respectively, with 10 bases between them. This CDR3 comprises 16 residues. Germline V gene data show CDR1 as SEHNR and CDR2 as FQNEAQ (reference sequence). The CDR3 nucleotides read TGTGCCAGCAGCTTAGTGCCCGGGAGCTCCTACAATGAGCAGTTCTTC. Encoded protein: CASSLVPGSSYNEQFF.

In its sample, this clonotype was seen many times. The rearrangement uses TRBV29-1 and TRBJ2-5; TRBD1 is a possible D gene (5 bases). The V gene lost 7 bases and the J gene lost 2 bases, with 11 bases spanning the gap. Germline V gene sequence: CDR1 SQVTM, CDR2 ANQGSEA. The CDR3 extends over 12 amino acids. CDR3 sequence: CSAGHLQETQYF. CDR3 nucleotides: TGCAGCGCCGGACACCTTCAAGAGACCCAGTACTTC.

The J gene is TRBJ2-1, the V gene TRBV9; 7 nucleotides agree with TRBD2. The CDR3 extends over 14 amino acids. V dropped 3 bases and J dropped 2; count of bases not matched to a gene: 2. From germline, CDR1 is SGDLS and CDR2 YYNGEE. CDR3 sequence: CASSGGSPYNEQFF. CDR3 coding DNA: TGTGCCAGCAGCGGCGGGAGCCCCTACAATGAGCAGTTCTTC.

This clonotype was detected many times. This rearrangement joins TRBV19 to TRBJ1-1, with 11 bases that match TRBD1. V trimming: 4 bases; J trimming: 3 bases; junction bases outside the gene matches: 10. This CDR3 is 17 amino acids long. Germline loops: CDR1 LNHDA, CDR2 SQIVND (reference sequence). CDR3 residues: CASSTRRTGGGDTEAFF. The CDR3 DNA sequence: TGTGCCAGTAGTACAAGAAGGACAGGGGGCGGGGACACTGAAGCTTTCTTT.

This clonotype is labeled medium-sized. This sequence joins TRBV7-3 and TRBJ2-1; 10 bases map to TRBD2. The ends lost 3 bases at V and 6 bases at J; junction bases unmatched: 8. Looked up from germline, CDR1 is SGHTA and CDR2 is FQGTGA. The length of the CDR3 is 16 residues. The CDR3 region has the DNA TGTGCCAGCAGCTTGACTCCGGGACTAGCGACCAATGAGCAGTTCTTC. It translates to CASSLTPGLATNEQFF. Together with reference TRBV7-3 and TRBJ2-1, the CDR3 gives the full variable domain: GAGVSQTPSNKVTEKGKYVELRCDPISGHTALYWYRQSLGQGPEFLIYFQGTGAADDSGLPNDRFFAVRPEGSVSTLKIQRTERGDSAVYLCASSLTPGLATNEQFFGPGTRLTVL.

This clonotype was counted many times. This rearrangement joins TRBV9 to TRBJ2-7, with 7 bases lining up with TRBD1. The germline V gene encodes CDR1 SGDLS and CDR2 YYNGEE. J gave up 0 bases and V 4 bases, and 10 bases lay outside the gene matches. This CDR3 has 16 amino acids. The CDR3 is CASSPRGWDSSYEQYF. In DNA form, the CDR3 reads TGTGCCAGCAGCCCAAGAGGCTGGGACAGCTCCTACGAGCAGTACTTC.

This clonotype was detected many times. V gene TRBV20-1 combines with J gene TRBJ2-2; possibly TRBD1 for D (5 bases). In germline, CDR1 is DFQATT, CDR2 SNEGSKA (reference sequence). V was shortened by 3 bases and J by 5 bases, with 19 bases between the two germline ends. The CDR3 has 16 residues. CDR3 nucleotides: TGCAGTGCTAGCCCTTCTTCCAGGGTGAAGACCGGGGAGCTGTTTTTT. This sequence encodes CSASPSSRVKTGELFF.

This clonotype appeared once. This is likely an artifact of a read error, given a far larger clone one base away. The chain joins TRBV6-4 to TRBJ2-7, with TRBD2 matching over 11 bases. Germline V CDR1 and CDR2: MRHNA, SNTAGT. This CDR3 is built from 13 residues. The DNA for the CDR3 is TGTGCCAGCAGGGGACTAGCGGCCTACGAGCATTACTTC. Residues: CASRGLAAYEHYF.

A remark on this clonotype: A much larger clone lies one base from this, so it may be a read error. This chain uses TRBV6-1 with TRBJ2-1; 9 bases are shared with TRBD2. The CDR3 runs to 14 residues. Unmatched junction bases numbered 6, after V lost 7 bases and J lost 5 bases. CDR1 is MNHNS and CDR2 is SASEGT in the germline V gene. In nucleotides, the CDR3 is TGTGCCAGCATTCTCTCTAGCGGGAACAATGAGCAGTTCTTC. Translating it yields CASILSSGNNEQFF.

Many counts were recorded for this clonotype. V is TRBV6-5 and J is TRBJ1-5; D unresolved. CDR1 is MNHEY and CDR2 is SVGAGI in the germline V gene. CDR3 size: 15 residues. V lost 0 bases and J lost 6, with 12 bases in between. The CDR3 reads CASSYSNQAGQPQHF. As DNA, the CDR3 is TGTGCCAGCAGTTACTCGAACCAGGCTGGTCAGCCCCAGCATTTT.

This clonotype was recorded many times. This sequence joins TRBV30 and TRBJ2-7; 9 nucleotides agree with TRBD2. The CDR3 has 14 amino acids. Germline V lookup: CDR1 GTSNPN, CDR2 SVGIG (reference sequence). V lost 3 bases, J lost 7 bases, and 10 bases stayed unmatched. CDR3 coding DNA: TGTGCCTGGAGGTTTGCGGGAGGGCCGGGTGAGCAGTACTTC. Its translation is CAWRFAGGPGEQYF.

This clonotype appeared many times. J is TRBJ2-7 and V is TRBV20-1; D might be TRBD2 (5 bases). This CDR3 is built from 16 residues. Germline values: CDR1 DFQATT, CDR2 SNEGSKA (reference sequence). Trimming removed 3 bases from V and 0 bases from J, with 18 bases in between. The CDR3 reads CSASIKAQRHSYEQYF. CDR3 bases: TGCAGTGCTAGTATAAAAGCCCAGCGGCACTCCTACGAGCAGTACTTC.

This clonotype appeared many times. CDR3 sequence (DNA): TGCAGTGCTAGAGGCCGAACTAGCGTTAGCACAGATACGCAGTATTTT. Translated, it gives CSARGRTSVSTDTQYF. The V call is TRBV20-1, the J call TRBJ2-3, with 7 bases that match TRBD2. The CDR3 loop spans 16 amino acids. Germline V lookup: CDR1 DFQATT, CDR2 SNEGSKA (reference sequence). V lost 1 base to trimming and J lost 0 bases; unmatched junction nucleotides: 7.

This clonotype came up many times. CDR3 DNA: TGCGCCAGCAGCTGGGCAGGGGACGGGGCCAACGTCCTGACTTTC. Translated: CASSWAGDGANVLTF. The genes are TRBV5-1 and TRBJ2-6, with D perhaps matching TRBD1 (6 bases). Germline CDR1 reads SGHRS; CDR2 reads YFSETQ. The CDR3 covers 15 residues. Trimming cost V 3 bases and J 4 bases, with 11 bases left between them. Drawing the rest from reference TRBV5-1 and TRBJ2-6, the complete variable domain is KAGVTQTPRYLIKTRGQQVTLSCSPISGHRSVSWYQQTPGQGLQFLFEYFSETQRNKGNFPGRFSGRQFSNSRSEMNVSTLELGDSALYLCASSWAGDGANVLTFGAGSRLTVL.

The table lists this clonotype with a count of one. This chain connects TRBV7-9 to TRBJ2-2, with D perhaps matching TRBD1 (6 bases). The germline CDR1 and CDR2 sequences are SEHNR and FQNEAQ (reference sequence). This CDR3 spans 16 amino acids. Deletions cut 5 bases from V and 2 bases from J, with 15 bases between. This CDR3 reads CASSIPAGVNTGELFF. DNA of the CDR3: TGTGCCAGCAGCATACCCGCAGGGGTCAACACCGGGGAGCTGTTTTTT.

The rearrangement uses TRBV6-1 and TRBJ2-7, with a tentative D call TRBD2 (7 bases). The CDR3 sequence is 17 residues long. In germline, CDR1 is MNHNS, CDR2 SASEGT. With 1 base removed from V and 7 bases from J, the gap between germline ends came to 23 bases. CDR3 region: CASSEGDYRERWYEQYF. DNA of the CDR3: TGTGCCAGCAGTGAAGGGGACTACAGGGAGAGATGGTATGAGCAGTACTTC.

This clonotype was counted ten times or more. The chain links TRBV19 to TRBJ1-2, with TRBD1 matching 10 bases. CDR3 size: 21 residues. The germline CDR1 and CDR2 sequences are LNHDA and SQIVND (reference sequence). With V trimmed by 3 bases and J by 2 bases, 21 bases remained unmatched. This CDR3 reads CASSISSRQGARSIDNYGYTF. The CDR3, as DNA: TGTGCCAGTAGTATCTCTTCCCGACAGGGGGCGCGAAGTATTGACAACTATGGCTACACCTTC.

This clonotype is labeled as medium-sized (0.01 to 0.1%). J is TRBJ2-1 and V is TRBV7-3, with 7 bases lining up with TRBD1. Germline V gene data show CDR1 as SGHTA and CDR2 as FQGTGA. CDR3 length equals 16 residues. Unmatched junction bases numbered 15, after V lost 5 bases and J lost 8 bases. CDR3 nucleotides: TGTGCCAGCAGCCCCAACCGACAGGGACCTCTTGATGAGCAGTTCTTC. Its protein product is CASSPNRQGPLDEQFF. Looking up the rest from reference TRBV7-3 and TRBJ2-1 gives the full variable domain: GAGVSQTPSNKVTEKGKYVELRCDPISGHTALYWYRQSLGQGPEFLIYFQGTGAADDSGLPNDRFFAVRPEGSVSTLKIQRTERGDSAVYLCASSPNRQGPLDEQFFGPGTRLTVL.

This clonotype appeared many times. The CDR3 region has the DNA TGTGCCAGCAGCCGTAGCGGGGATGGGGAGACCCAGTACTTC. Protein product: CASSRSGDGETQYF. V gene TRBV3-1 combines with J gene TRBJ2-5; 8 bases fit TRBD2. The CDR3 is 14 residues long. In germline, CDR1 is LGHDT, CDR2 YNNKEL (reference sequence). Trimming cost V 4 bases and J 5 bases; bases outside gene matches: 6.

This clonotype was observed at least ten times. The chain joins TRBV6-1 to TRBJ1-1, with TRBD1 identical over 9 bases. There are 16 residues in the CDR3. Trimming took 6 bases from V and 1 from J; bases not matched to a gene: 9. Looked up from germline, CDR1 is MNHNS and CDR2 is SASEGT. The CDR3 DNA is TGTGCCAGCAGAGTGGGGGGACAGGGAAGGAACACTGAAGCTTTCTTT. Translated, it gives CASRVGGQGRNTEAFF.

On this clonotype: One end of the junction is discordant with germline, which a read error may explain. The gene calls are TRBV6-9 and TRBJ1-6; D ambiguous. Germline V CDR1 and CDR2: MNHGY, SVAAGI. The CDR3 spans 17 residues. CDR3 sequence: CASGYDRRRGGNSPLHF. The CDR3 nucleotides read TGTGCCAGCGGTTATGATAGGCGGAGAGGAGGGAATTCACCCCTCCACTTT.

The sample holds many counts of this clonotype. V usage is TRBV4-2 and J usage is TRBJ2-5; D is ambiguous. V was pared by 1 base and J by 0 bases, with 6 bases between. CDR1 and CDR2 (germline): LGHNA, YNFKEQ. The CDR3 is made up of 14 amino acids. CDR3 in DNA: TGTGCCAGCAGCCAAGGAGTATACCAAGAGACCCAGTACTTC. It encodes CASSQGVYQETQYF.

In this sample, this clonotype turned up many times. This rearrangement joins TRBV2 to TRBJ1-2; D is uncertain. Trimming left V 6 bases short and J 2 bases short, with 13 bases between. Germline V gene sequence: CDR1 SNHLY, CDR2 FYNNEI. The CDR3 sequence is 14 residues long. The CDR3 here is CASRDDDMNYGYTF. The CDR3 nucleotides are TGTGCCAGCAGGGATGATGACATGAACTATGGCTACACCTTC.

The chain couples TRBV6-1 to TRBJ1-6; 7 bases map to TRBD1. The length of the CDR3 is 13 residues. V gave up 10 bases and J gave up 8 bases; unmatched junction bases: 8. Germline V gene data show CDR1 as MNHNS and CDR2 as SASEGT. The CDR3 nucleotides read TGTGCCAACCTCAGGGGGGAGGATTCACCCCTCCACTTT. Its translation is CANLRGEDSPLHF.

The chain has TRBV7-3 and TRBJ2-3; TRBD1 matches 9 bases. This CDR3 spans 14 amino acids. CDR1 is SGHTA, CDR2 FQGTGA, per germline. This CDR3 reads CARSRDRGTDTQYF. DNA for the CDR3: TGTGCAAGAAGCCGGGACAGGGGCACAGATACGCAGTATTTT.